The 8 T cell receptor beta chains below all came from one sample that was sequenced in a study of identical twins. MiXCR, applied by TCRdb to the 5' RACE reads, yields one record per CDR3 protein. The table includes roughly 290,000 distinct CDR3 sequences, roughly 8.6% detected once. These same data were also listed under a study on yellow fever vaccine responses in identical twins.

The specimen sequenced was CD8+ T cells sorted from blood. These receptor sequences come from a woman aged 18-30 years in good health.

The chain has TRBV7-6 and TRBJ2-3; 7 bases are shared with TRBD2. J was trimmed by 5 bases and V by 2 bases; bases with no gene match: 7. Germline values: CDR1 SGHVS, CDR2 FNYEAQ. This CDR3 has 15 residues. CDR3 bases: TGTGCCAGCAGCTTATGGGGGGGAGCGGTAGATACGCAGTATTTT. This sequence encodes CASSLWGGAVDTQYF.

This clonotype was counted at least ten times. The chain joins TRBV4-2 to TRBJ1-5; D is undetermined. Germline-derived CDR1 and CDR2 are LGHNA and YNFKEQ. V was cut by 0 bases and J by 4 bases, with 13 bases left in between. CDR3 length: 16 amino acids. Here the CDR3 DNA reads TGTGCCAGCAGCCAAGAAGCGAGGGTGGGTAATCAGCCCCAGCATTTT. It is translated as CASSQEARVGNQPQHF.

This sequence joins TRBV6-2 or TRBV6-3 and TRBJ1-2, with D tentatively TRBD1 (6 bases). Germline V CDR1 and CDR2: MNHEY, SVGEGT. The germline V and J ends were trimmed by 6 bases and 4 bases, with 15 bases remaining between them. The CDR3 loop spans 14 amino acids. CDR3 amino acids: CASSPGTTLYGYTF. The CDR3 nucleotides read TGTGCCAGCAGCCCAGGGACAACCCTCTATGGCTACACCTTC.

The chain recombines TRBV9 with TRBJ2-3; TRBD2 might be the D (6 bases). Germline CDR1 reads SGDLS; CDR2 reads YYNGEE. Trimming stripped 2 bases from V and 2 bases from J, with 9 bases between. The CDR3 covers 14 residues. This CDR3 is CASSVGGVTDTQYF. The CDR3 nucleotides read TGTGCCAGCAGCGTGGGCGGGGTCACAGATACGCAGTATTTT.

Details on this clonotype: The junction departs from germline at one end; a sequencing error may be responsible. The chain carries TRBV20-1 and TRBJ1-2; TRBD1 aligns across 9 bases. The CDR3 sequence is 14 residues long. Germline V gives CDR1 DFQATT, CDR2 SNEGSKA (reference sequence). CDR3 in amino acids: CSAREDRGDYGYTF. Here the CDR3 DNA reads TGCAGTGCCAGAGAGGACAGGGGAGACTATGGCTACACCTTC.

This chain uses TRBV27 with TRBJ1-5; 11 bases fit TRBD1. After removal of 3 bases from V and 7 bases from J, the junction contained 8 bases not matched to a gene. Germline CDR1 reads MNHEY; CDR2 reads SMNVEV (reference sequence). CDR3 length: 16 residues. CDR3 bases: TGTGCCAGCAGTTTTTTAGGACAGGGGGCACAGCAGCCCCAGCATTTT. Protein sequence: CASSFLGQGAQQPQHF.

This clonotype occurred a few times. The V and J genes are TRBV29-1 and TRBJ2-5, with 8 positions matching TRBD1. Unmatched junction bases numbered 10, after V lost 8 bases and J lost 2 bases. The V gene's germline CDR1 is SQVTM and CDR2 ANQGSEA. The CDR3 has 14 residues. CDR3 in amino acids: CSTRQGMIQETQYF. CDR3 coding DNA: TGCAGCACTCGACAGGGGATGATACAAGAGACCCAGTACTTC.

The rearrangement links TRBV9 to TRBJ2-1, with D possibly TRBD1 on 5 matching bases. Germline V gene data show CDR1 as SGDLS and CDR2 as YYNGEE. This CDR3 is 16 amino acids long. V shed 0 bases and J shed 8 bases, with 18 bases lying between them. CDR3 sequence (DNA): TGTGCCAGCAGCGTAGAAGGGGCCAAACCCGTGGATGAGCAGTTCTTC. Translated, it gives CASSVEGAKPVDEQFF.